This T cell receptor beta chain was profiled in a study of cytotoxic CD8 clonotypes in ibrutinib-treated CLL (dated by TCRdb to the early 2020s). A note on the overall study: The cohort had ten to twelve relapsed/refractory and 15 treatment-naive patients; 17 to 18 were IGHV unmutated. Partial responses were observed in 24 patients and complete responses in 2; after a median follow-up of roughly 72 months, remission was maintained in around 14 patients and progression was observed in approximately twelve. Response samples were obtained after a median of approximately twelve months of treatment, with a range of roughly 6 to 40 months. Samples averaged 255,043 productive templates and 94,082 productive rearrangements. Of the 90 or so participants in the trial, about 25 had longitudinal samples available. Cryopreserved peripheral blood mononuclear cells were obtained before treatment, at response, and at either sustained remission or disease progression. Patients were still on ibrutinib when every remission and progressive disease sample was collected. Study-wide findings and limitations: Lymph node repertoires were not examined, and the timing of sampling was not matched between patients in sustained remission and those whose disease progressed. An increase in clonality was observed at ibrutinib response, with clonality remaining stable during sustained remission and falling back toward baseline at progression. At baseline, clonality was higher than in age-matched healthy donors and showed a strong correlation with circulating CD8+ T-cell counts. Public clonotypes were rare and either contracted or stayed stable during treatment, and the rise in clonality at ibrutinib response reflected the expansion of private clonotypes.

Each clonotype received, on average, 10x coverage in deep resolution sequencing performed on a MiSeq, where the target depth lay between 1 in 1 million and 1 in 200,000 T cells. TCR beta libraries were generated with the immunoSEQ hsTCRB Kit. Per the authors' processing: Data were analyzed with ImmunoSEQ Data Assistant and ImmunoSEQ Analyzer, with V, D and J genes assigned per IMGT definitions. Clonality, with values ranging from 0 to 1, was calculated as one minus the normalized Shannon entropy of productive rearrangement frequencies. Public clonotype analysis was restricted to overrepresented clonotypes comprising at least 0.05% of each patient's repertoire. Repertoires from about a dozen age-matched healthy donors in immuneACCESS were used as clonality controls. TCRdb obtained this table from immuneACCESS and retained in-frame rearrangements with V and J assigned. These tables miss some clones; where compared with another copy, unresolved V genes account for less than half of the shortfall, and the remainder is unexplained. The D gene and trimming were derived from the DNA, and the V and J assignments and clone size from that table. This sample gives roughly 40,000 clones in total; approximately 67% of them show up just once. Approximately 7.6% of the sample lies in the top ten.

As to this clone: It has no known antigen specificity. No base-level quality is on record; no much larger clone is a single base apart.

Compared with germline, V lacks 0 bases and J lacks 8 bases; bases without a gene match: 5. The CDR3 starts with the cysteine, ends with the phenylalanine, and has 14 residues. Only CDR3 DNA is held: 42 bases, read in frame from base 1. CDR1 SGDLS and CDR2 YYNGEE are derived from the germline V gene. According to the study, the label for this sample's time point signals: progressive disease on ibrutinib. Approximately 2 micrograms of genomic DNA were extracted from cryopreserved PBMCs for TCR beta library preparation. Longitudinal blood samples from CLL patients on ibrutinib monotherapy were analyzed using high-throughput TCR beta sequencing. Patients were enrolled in a phase 2 open-label single-center ibrutinib monotherapy trial.

Material: PBMCs, obtained at disease progression, from a patient treated with ibrutinib. This receptor was taken from a human donor with chronic lymphocytic leukemia. Recombination linked TRBV9 to TRBJ2-7, with 10 central nucleotides matching TRBD2. The CDR3 region: CASSVAEREGQQYF. The DNA sequence follows: TGTGCCAGCAGCGTAGCCGAGCGGGAGGGCCAGCAGTACTTC.